This T cell receptor (beta chain) is drawn from a study of shared clonotypes between healthy human individuals. Overall study results and limits: There were few donors, and this limited the genetic and exposure-history diversity represented.

Germline CDR1 KGHSH, CDR2 LQKENI. The CDR3 extends over 16 amino acids. V lost 5 bases and J lost 2; bases outside the gene matches: 8. About this clone itself: No antigen is known for it.

Method: immunoSEQ multiplex PCR; TCRdb's copy keeps in-frame clones and lacks some. This table has over a million clones, approximately 78% appearing once. This sequence was found in a man aged 18-30 years in good health. Some clones in this sample may be carry-over from other donors' samples. This chain links TRBV18 with TRBJ2-2; 7 nucleotides line up with TRBD2. Sequenced input: memory CD4+ T cells from PBMCs. Described subset: CD45RA-negative fraction. The CDR3 sequence is CASSKAGLLNTGELFF. The CDR3, as DNA: TGTGCCAGCTCAAAAGCGGGACTATTAAACACCGGGGAGCTGTTTTTT.